This T cell receptor beta chain was observed in a study of blood T cells in healthy people across ages. General observations from the study: Estimates of diversity drawn from one million T cells were considered underestimates. Per million T cells, the diversity of TCR beta decreased roughly linearly as age advanced.

Total RNA extracted from each sample amounted to at least 6 micrograms. This clonotype was found a few times. The antigen remains unidentified. Sample-barcoded 5' priming and a J-beta primer mix drove a second PCR of roughly 6 to 12 cycles. One entry per CDR3 protein results from TCRdb running MiXCR on the 5' RACE reads. The data contain a few hundred thousand distinct CDR3 sequences, roughly 26% of them singletons. The CDR3 runs 15 residues. The junction had 5 bases not matched to a gene; V was cut back by 4 bases and J by 2 bases. Germline V gene sequence: CDR1 LGHNA, CDR2 YNFKEQ. The material sequenced was blood. The clonotype comes from a woman aged 70-85 years in good health. The chain links TRBV4-2 to TRBJ2-1; 7 bases align to TRBD2. CDR3 region: CASSLLANPYNEQFF. The CDR3 bases are TGTGCCAGCAGCCTACTAGCGAACCCCTACAATGAGCAGTTCTTC.